The 21 T cell receptor beta chains listed next were all sequenced from one sample in a study of T cell responses to AZD1222 COVID-19 vaccine. The assay was immunoSEQ multiplex PCR, and TCRdb's table has in-frame clones only and misses some. The table lists approximately 190,000 clones, roughly 88% of them singletons. This specimen consisted of peripheral blood, obtained on day 0 of AZD1222 vaccination. These receptor sequences come from an adult in good health.

The V and J genes are TRBV20-1 and TRBJ2-1, with TRBD2 as a possible D gene (6 bases). This CDR3 spans 16 amino acids. V was clipped by 3 bases and J by 0 bases, with 15 bases between them. Germline V gene lookup returns CDR1 DFQATT and CDR2 SNEGSKA (reference sequence). The CDR3: CSASPVGRSSYNEQFF. In DNA form, the CDR3 reads TGCAGTGCTAGTCCGGTCGGGAGAAGCTCCTACAATGAGCAGTTCTTC.

The V call is TRBV18, the J call TRBJ1-1; D may be TRBD1 (5 bases). Trimming stripped 5 bases from V and 4 bases from J, with 14 bases between. The CDR3 has 14 residues. Germline V gene sequence: CDR1 KGHSH, CDR2 LQKENI. CDR3 amino acids: CASSRGLEGTEAFF. The CDR3 DNA follows: TGTGCCAGCTCAAGGGGTCTGGAGGGCACTGAAGCTTTCTTT. The variable domain in full, with the rest retrieved from reference TRBV18 and TRBJ1-1, is NAGVMQNPRHLVRRRGQEARLRCSPMKGHSHVYWYRQLPEEGLKFMVYLQKENIIDESGMPKERFSAEFPKEGPSILRIQQVVRGDSAAYFCASSRGLEGTEAFFGQGTRLTVV.

This sequence joins TRBV6-6 and TRBJ2-3; 7 bases line up with TRBD1. CDR3 length: 15 amino acids. Germline CDR1 MNHNY, CDR2 SVGAGI (reference sequence). The junction had 3 bases not matched to a gene; V was cut back by 2 bases and J by 1 base. CDR3 protein: CASSYLGQGTDTQYF. DNA of the CDR3: TGTGCCAGCAGTTACCTCGGACAGGGCACAGATACGCAGTATTTT.

This clone was seen a single time. The genes are TRBV27 and TRBJ2-5; 13 bases are a match to TRBD2. Germline CDR1 MNHEY, CDR2 SMNVEV (reference sequence). This CDR3 has 17 amino acids. Unmatched junction bases numbered 9, after V lost 5 bases and J lost 3 bases. CDR3 nucleotides: TGTGCCAGCAGTCCCTTTGGGACTAGCGGGAATGAAGAGACCCAGTACTTC. Its protein is CASSPFGTSGNEETQYF.

The gene calls are TRBV14 and TRBJ1-1, with D perhaps matching TRBD1 (5 bases). V dropped 0 bases and J dropped 5 bases, with 10 bases sitting between them. The CDR3 has 14 amino acids. Germline-derived CDR1 and CDR2 are SGHDN and FVKESK. CDR3 residues: CASSQERGGTEAFF. CDR3 coding DNA: TGTGCCAGCAGCCAAGAACGGGGGGGGACTGAAGCTTTCTTT.

This sequence joins TRBV27 and TRBJ2-1, with 10 bases identical to TRBD2. CDR3 length: 16 amino acids. V shed 5 bases and J 8 bases; nucleotides not matched to a gene: 12. The germline gives CDR1 MNHEY, CDR2 SMNVEV (reference sequence). The CDR3 sequence: CASSTAAGGPAYEQFF. DNA of the CDR3: TGTGCCAGCAGTACCGCAGCGGGAGGGCCTGCGTATGAGCAGTTCTTC.

The chain links TRBV5-6 to TRBJ2-7; 11 nucleotides agree with TRBD1. Germline V gene data show CDR1 as SGHDT and CDR2 as YYEEEE. V lost 2 bases to trimming and J lost 4 bases; unmatched junction nucleotides: 5. This CDR3 spans 15 amino acids. The CDR3 protein is CASSFQGQGGYEQYF. CDR3 in DNA: TGTGCCAGCAGCTTCCAGGGACAGGGGGGATACGAGCAGTACTTC.

The chain links TRBV24-1 to TRBJ2-2; D gene uncertain. Per the germline V gene, CDR1 is KGHDR and CDR2 is SFDVKD. This CDR3 is built from 16 residues. V shed 4 bases and J shed 1 base, with 12 bases lying between them. CDR3 nucleotides: TGTGCCACCAGTGACGATATCCCTAGGAACACCGGGGAGCTGTTTTTT. It is translated as CATSDDIPRNTGELFF.

V usage is TRBV28 and J usage is TRBJ1-5; TRBD1 matches 7 bases. The trim removed 5 bases at V and 2 bases at J, leaving 6 bases unmatched. CDR3 length equals 15 residues. Germline V gives CDR1 MDHEN, CDR2 SYDVKM. CDR3 region: CASSQGGAGNQPQHF. CDR3 sequence (DNA): TGTGCCAGCAGTCAGGGGGGGGCGGGCAATCAGCCCCAGCATTTT.

V and J are TRBV6-4 and TRBJ1-1, with D unclear. Germline assignment: CDR1 MRHNA and CDR2 SNTAGT. Trimming shortened V by 3 bases and J by 0 bases, and 11 bases separated the two germline ends. This CDR3 is built from 15 residues. The CDR3, as DNA: TGTGCCAGCAGTGAATTAAGGGAGATGAACACTGAAGCTTTCTTT. Amino acid sequence: CASSELREMNTEAFF.

The chain joins TRBV7-9 to TRBJ1-2, with D hard to call. Per the germline V gene, CDR1 is SEHNR and CDR2 is FQNEAQ (reference sequence). This CDR3 comprises 14 residues. The ends were cut back, 1 base at V and 6 bases at J, with 12 bases in the middle. CDR3: CASSLGAKWDGYTF. CDR3 bases: TGTGCCAGCAGCTTAGGGGCAAAATGGGATGGCTACACCTTC. The entire variable domain, with the rest obtained from reference TRBV7-9 and TRBJ1-2, is as follows: DTGVSQNPRHKITKRGQNVTFRCDPISEHNRLYWYRQTLGQGPEFLTYFQNEAQLEKSRLLSDRFSAERPKGSFSTLEIQRTEQGDSAMYLCASSLGAKWDGYTFGSGTRLTVV.

The chain employs TRBV7-2 and TRBJ2-7, with 8 bases matching TRBD1. The trim removed 1 base at V and 2 bases at J, leaving 4 bases unmatched. This CDR3 contains 15 residues. Germline CDR1 is SGHTA and CDR2 is FQGNSA. The CDR3 sequence: CASSLVQGEPYEQYF. The CDR3 region has the DNA TGTGCCAGCAGCTTAGTACAGGGGGAGCCCTACGAGCAGTACTTC.

The chain uses TRBV19 and TRBJ1-5, with a possible D match to TRBD1 (5 bases). V was cut by 4 bases and J by 6 bases, with 13 bases left in between. The CDR3 is 14 residues long. CDR1 and CDR2 (germline): LNHDA, SQIVND (reference sequence). The CDR3 region is CASSSGPGGQPQHF. Written as DNA, the CDR3 is TGTGCCAGTAGTAGTGGGCCCGGGGGTCAGCCCCAGCATTTT.

The chain has TRBV27 and TRBJ2-3, with 10 bases lining up with TRBD2. V trimming: 10 bases; J trimming: 6 bases; junction bases outside the gene matches: 16. This CDR3 is 16 amino acids long. Germline CDR1 MNHEY, CDR2 SMNVEV (reference sequence). DNA for the CDR3: TGTGCCACCCATCCCCAGCTAGCGGGAGCCCCGGATACGCAGTATTTT. This encodes CATHPQLAGAPDTQYF.

This sequence joins TRBV9 and TRBJ1-1; 8 bases fit TRBD1. V lost 3 bases and J lost 1; bases outside the gene matches: 2. Germline V CDR1 and CDR2: SGDLS, YYNGEE. This CDR3 comprises 14 residues. The CDR3 is CASSATGANTEAFF. The CDR3 DNA sequence: TGTGCCAGCAGCGCGACAGGGGCGAACACTGAAGCTTTCTTT.

The chain uses TRBV6-2 or TRBV6-3 and TRBJ2-1; no clear D gene. This CDR3 is built from 14 residues. Trimming took 0 bases from V and 14 from J, leaving 17 bases between them. Germline values: CDR1 MNHEY, CDR2 SVGEGT. CDR3 loop: CASSYSSLQAVEFF. Here the CDR3 DNA reads TGTGCCAGCAGTTACTCCTCCCTTCAGGCTGTGGAGTTCTTC.

V is TRBV20-1 and J is TRBJ1-2; 7 bases line up with TRBD1. Trimming removed 4 bases from V and 9 bases from J; junction bases left unmatched: 5. CDR3 length equals 11 residues. Looked up from germline, CDR1 is DFQATT and CDR2 is SNEGSKA (reference sequence). The CDR3 region is CSATGTARYTF. For the CDR3, the DNA is TGCAGTGCTACCGGGACAGCGCGCTACACCTTC.

The rearrangement uses TRBV9 and TRBJ1-2, with a weak D call TRBD1 (6 bases). Per the germline V gene, CDR1 is SGDLS and CDR2 is YYNGEE. V shed 0 bases and J shed 0 bases, with 12 bases lying between them. The CDR3 contains 16 residues. The DNA of the CDR3 is TGTGCCAGCAGCGTAGATGGACAGATGACTAACTATGGCTACACCTTC. Its translation is CASSVDGQMTNYGYTF.

The genes are TRBV9 and TRBJ2-1, with TRBD2 matching 10 bases. V gave up 0 bases and J gave up 4 bases; unmatched junction bases: 4. This CDR3 is 16 amino acids long. The germline CDR1 and CDR2 sequences are SGDLS and YYNGEE. The CDR3 sequence: CASSVDEREGYNEQFF. In DNA, the CDR3 is TGTGCCAGCAGCGTAGATGAGCGGGAGGGATACAATGAGCAGTTCTTC.

The chain is built from TRBV20-1 and TRBJ2-2; 8 nucleotides line up with TRBD1. The CDR3 spans 14 residues. V lost 3 bases to trimming and J lost 5 bases; unmatched junction nucleotides: 5. CDR1 and CDR2 from the germline V gene are DFQATT and SNEGSKA (reference sequence). CDR3 in amino acids: CSASLDRETGELFF. The CDR3 region has the DNA TGCAGTGCTAGTTTGGACAGGGAGACCGGGGAGCTGTTTTTT.

CDR3 in DNA: TGTGCCAGCAGCTTACGCTTTATGACTAGCGCCGATTTCTACAATGAGCAGTTCTTC. It yields the protein CASSLRFMTSADFYNEQFF. This chain connects TRBV11-2 to TRBJ2-1, with 8 positions matching TRBD2. V was pared by 2 bases and J by 3 bases, with 15 bases of the junction left unmatched. Germline assignment: CDR1 SGHAT and CDR2 FQNNGV. The CDR3 totals 19 residues.